This TCR beta chain was documented in a study of blood T cell repertoires in COVID-19. Study-wide background: COVID-19 samples from acute and convalescent phases originated in the United States, Italy and Spain. PBMCs, B-cell-depleted T cells, or T cells provided the cDNA or gDNA that made up the material.

Authors' methods: Cell counts per sample came from amplifying reference gene primers. Profiled with immunoSEQ multiplex PCR; TCRdb holds only in-frame clones, not every one. That table gives V, J and clone size, and the DNA gave D and trimming. The sample lists around 84,000 clones; roughly 80% were seen once. The V gene's germline CDR1 is LNHDA and CDR2 SQIVND (reference sequence). V lost 5 bases and J lost 6; bases outside the gene matches: 9. The CDR3 is 14 residues long. The J gene is TRBJ1-1, the V gene TRBV19; 7 bases align to TRBD1. The origin of this receptor is a woman between 35 and 50 years old with active or convalescent COVID-19. What was sequenced was peripheral blood. Written as DNA, the CDR3 is TGTGCCAGTAGTTTAACAGGGGTCGGGGCTGAAGCTTTCTTT. Translated: CASSLTGVGAEAFF.